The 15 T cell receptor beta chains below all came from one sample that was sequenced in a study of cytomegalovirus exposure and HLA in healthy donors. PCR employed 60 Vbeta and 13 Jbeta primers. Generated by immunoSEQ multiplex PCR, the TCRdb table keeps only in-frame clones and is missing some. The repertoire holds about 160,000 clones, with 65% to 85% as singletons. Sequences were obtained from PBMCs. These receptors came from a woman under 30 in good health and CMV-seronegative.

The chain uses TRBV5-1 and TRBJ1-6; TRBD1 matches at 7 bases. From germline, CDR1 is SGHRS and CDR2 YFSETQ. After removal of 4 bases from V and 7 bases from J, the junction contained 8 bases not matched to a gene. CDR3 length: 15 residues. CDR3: CASSINRGRNSPLHF. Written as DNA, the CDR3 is TGCGCCAGCAGCATAAACAGGGGTAGGAATTCACCCCTCCACTTT. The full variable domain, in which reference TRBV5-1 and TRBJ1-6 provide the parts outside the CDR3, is KAGVTQTPRYLIKTRGQQVTLSCSPISGHRSVSWYQQTPGQGLQFLFEYFSETQRNKGNFPGRFSGRQFSNSRSEMNVSTLELGDSALYLCASSINRGRNSPLHFGNGTRLTVT.

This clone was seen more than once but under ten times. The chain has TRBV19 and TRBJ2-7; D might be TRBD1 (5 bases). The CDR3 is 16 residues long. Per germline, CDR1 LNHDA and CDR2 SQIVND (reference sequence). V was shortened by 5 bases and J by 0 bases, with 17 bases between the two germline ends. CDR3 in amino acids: CASSRFGRENSYEQYF. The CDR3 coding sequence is TGTGCCAGTAGTCGGTTCGGCAGGGAAAACTCCTACGAGCAGTACTTC.

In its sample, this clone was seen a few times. CDR3 in DNA: TGTGCCAGCAGCTTTAGGAGGGACAGTTCTAATGAAAAACTGTTTTTT. Residues: CASSFRRDSSNEKLFF. The chain couples TRBV5-5 to TRBJ1-4; 7 bases align to TRBD1. Germline-derived CDR1 and CDR2 are SGHKS and YYEKEE (reference sequence). V shed 2 bases, J shed 3 bases, and the junction held 7 bases outside the gene matches. The length of the CDR3 is 16 residues.

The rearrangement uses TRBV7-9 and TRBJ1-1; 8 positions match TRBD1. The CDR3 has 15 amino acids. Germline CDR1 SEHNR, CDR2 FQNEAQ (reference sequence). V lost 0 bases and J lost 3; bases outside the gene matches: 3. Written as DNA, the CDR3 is TGTGCCAGCAGCTTAGCACAGGGGGGCTACACTGAAGCTTTCTTT. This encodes CASSLAQGGYTEAFF.

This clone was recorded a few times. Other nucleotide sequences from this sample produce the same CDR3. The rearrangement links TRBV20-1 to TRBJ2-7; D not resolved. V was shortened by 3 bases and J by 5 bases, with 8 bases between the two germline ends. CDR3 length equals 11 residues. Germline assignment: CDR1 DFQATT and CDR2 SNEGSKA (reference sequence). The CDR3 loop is CSASVAHEQYF. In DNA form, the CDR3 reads TGCAGTGCTAGTGTAGCCCACGAGCAGTACTTC.

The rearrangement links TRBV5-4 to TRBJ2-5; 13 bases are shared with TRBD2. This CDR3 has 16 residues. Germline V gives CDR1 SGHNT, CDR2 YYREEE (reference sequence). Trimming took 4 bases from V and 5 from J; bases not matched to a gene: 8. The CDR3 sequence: CASSGGLAGVYETQYF. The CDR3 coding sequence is TGTGCCAGCAGCGGCGGACTAGCGGGAGTTTATGAGACCCAGTACTTC.

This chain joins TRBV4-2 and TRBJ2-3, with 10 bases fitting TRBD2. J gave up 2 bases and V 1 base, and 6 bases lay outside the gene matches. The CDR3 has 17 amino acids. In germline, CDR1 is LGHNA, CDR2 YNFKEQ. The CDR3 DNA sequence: TGTGCCAGCAGCCAAGGGGCTAGCGGGAGCGTCACAGATACGCAGTATTTT. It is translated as CASSQGASGSVTDTQYF.

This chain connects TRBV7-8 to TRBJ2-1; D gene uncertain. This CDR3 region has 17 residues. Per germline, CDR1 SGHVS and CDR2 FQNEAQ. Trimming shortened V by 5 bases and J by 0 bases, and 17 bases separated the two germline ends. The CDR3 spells CASSVNHFLGSYNEQFF. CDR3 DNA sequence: TGTGCCAGCAGCGTAAACCACTTTCTCGGCTCCTACAATGAGCAGTTCTTC.

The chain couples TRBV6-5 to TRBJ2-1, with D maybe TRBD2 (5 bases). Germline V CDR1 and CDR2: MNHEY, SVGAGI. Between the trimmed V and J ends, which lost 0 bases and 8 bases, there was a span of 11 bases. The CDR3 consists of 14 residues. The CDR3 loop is CASSYSSGFDEQFF. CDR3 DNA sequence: TGTGCCAGCAGTTACTCGTCGGGGTTCGATGAGCAGTTCTTC.

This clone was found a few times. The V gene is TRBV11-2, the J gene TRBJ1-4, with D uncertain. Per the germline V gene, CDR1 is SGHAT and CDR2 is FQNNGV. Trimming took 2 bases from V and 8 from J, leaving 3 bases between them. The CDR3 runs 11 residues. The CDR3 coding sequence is TGTGCCAGCAGCTTACAGGAAAAACTGTTTTTT. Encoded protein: CASSLQEKLFF.

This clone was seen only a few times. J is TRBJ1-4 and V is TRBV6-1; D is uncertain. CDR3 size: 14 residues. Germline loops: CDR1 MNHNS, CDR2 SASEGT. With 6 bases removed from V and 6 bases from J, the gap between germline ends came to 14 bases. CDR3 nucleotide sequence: TGTGCCAGCAGAAAATCTCGGAGGGATGAAAAACTGTTTTTT. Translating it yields CASRKSRRDEKLFF.

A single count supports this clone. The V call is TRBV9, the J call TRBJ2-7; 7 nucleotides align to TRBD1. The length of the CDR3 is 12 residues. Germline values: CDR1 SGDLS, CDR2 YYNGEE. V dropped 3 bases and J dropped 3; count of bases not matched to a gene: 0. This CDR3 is CASSGTGYEQYF. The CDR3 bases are TGTGCCAGCAGCGGGACAGGCTACGAGCAGTACTTC.

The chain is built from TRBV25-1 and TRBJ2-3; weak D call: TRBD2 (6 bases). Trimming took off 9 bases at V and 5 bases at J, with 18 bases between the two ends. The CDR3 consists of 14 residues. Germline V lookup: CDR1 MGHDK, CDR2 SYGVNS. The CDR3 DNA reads TGTGCCAGTTCCCCAACCGGGAGTCAAGATACGCAGTATTTT. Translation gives CASSPTGSQDTQYF.

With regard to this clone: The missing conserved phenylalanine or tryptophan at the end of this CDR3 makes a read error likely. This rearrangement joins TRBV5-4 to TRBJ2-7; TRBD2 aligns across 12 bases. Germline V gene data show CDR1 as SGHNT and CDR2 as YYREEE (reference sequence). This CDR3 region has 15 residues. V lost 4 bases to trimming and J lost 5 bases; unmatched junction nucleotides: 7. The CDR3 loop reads CASSATSGSRNEQYS. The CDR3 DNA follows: TGTGCCAGCAGCGCGACTAGCGGGAGCAGGAACGAGCAGTACTCC.

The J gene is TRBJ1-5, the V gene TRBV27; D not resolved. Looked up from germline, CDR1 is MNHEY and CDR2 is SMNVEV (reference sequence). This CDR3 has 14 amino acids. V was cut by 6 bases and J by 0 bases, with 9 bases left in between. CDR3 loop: CASSRRGSNQPQHF. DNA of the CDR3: TGTGCCAGCAGCCGGCGGGGTAGCAATCAGCCCCAGCATTTT.